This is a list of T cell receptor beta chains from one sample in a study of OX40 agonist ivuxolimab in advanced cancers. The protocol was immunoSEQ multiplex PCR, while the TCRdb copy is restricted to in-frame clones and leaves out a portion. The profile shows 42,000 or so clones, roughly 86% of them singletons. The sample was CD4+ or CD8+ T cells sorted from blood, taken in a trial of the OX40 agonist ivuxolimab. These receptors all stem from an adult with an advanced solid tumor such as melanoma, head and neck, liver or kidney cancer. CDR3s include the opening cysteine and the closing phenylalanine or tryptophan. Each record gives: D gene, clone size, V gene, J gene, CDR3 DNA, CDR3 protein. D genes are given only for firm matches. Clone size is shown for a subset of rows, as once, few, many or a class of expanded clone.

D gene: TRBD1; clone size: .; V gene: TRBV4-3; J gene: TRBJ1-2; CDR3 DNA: TGCGCCAGCAGCCAAGAGGTAGAAGGAACAGGGGGCTATGGCTACACCTTC; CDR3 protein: CASSQEVEGTGGYGYTF
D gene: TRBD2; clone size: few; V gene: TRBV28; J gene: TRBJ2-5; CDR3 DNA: TGTGCCAGCAGTTTTCAATCGGGACTAGCGGCACAAGAGACCCAGTACTTC; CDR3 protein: CASSFQSGLAAQETQYF
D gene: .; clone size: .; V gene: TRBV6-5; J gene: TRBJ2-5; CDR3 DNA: TGTGCCAGCAGTTCCCAGGGACCGGTGGAGACCCAGTACTTC; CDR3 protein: CASSSQGPVETQYF
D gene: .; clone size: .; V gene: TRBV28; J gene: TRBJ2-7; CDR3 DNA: TGTGCCAGCAGTCCGGACACCTACTACGAGCAGTACTTC; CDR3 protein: CASSPDTYYEQYF
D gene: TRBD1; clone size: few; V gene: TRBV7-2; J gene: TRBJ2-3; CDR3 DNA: TGTGCCAGCAGCTTAGAGCGGACAGGGGTTGGAGATACGCAGTATTTT; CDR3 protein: CASSLERTGVGDTQYF
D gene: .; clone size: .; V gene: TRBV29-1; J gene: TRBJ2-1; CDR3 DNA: TGCAGCGTTGGGACGCATAGCTCCTACAATGAGCAGTTCTTC; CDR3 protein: CSVGTHSSYNEQFF
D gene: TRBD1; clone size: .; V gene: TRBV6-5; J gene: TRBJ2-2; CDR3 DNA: TGTGCCAGCAGGCCGGGGACAGCTAACACCGGGGAGCTGTTTTTT; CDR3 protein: CASRPGTANTGELFF
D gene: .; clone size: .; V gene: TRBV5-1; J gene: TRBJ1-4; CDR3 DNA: TGCGCCAGCTGTCCCCGCCGGCCCGTCAGAAATGAAAAACTGTTTTTT; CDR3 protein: CASCPRRPVRNEKLFF
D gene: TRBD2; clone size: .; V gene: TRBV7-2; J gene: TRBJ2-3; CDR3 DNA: TGTGCCAGCAGCGACCCAACCTCGGCGCGGGGGACAGATACGCAGTATTTT; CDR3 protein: CASSDPTSARGTDTQYF
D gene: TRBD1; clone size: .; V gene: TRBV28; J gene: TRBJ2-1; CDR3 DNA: TGTGCCAGCAGTTTAGGGCAGGGGGATGAGCAGTTCTTC; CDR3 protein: CASSLGQGDEQFF
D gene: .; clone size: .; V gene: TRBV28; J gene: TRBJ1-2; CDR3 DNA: TGTGCCAGCAGTTTATTCCGGGACTATTCCTATGGCTACACCTTC; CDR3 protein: CASSLFRDYSYGYTF
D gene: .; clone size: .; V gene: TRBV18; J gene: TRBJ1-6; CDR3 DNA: TGTGCCAGCTCAGAGGAGGGGTTGAATTCACCCCTCCACTTT; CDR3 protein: CASSEEGLNSPLHF
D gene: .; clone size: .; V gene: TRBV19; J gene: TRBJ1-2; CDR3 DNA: TGTGCCAGTAGTCCGACGGACGAAGGGTATGGCTACACCTTC; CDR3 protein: CASSPTDEGYGYTF
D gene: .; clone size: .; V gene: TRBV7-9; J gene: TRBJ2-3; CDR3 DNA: TGTGCCAGCAGCTTAGCGCAAGGGTTAGATACGCAGTATTTT; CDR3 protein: CASSLAQGLDTQYF
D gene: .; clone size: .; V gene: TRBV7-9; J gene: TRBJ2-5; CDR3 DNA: TGTGCCAGCAGCTTTCGGGCTAGGCTTCCGATGACCCAGTACTTC; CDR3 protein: CASSFRARLPMTQYF
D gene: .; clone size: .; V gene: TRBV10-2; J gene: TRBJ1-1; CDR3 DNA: TGCGCCAGCAGTGAGTCTGGGACTGAAGCTTTCTTT; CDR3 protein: CASSESGTEAFF
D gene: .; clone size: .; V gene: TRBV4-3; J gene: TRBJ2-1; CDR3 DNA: TGCGCCAGCAGCCAAGATCAGGAGCAGTTCTTC; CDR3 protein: CASSQDQEQFF
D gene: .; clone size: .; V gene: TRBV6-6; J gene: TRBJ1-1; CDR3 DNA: TGTGCCAGCATAGACTTCTCGAACACTGAAGCTTTCTTT; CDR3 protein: CASIDFSNTEAFF
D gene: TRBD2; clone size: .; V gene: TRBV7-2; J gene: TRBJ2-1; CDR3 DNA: TGTGCCAGCAGCCTGACTAGCGGGGGGGCCCATGAGCAGTTCTTC; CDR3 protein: CASSLTSGGAHEQFF
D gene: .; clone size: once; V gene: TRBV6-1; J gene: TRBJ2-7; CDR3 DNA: TGTGCCAGCAGTGTAACAGGATACGAGCAGTACTTC; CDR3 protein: CASSVTGYEQYF
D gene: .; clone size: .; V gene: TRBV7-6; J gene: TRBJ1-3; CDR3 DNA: TGTGCAGCCAGGGTCGGAAACACCATATATTTT; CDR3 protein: CAARVGNTIYF
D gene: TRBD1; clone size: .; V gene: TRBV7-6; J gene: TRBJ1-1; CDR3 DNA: TGTGCCAGCAGCTCCCTCGACAGGGGTTTGAACACTGAAGCTTTCTTT; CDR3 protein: CASSSLDRGLNTEAFF
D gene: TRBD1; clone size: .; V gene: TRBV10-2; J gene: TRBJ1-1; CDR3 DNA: TGCGCCAGCAGCCTACTAATTAGGGACAGCAACACTGAAGCTTTCTTT; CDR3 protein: CASSLLIRDSNTEAFF
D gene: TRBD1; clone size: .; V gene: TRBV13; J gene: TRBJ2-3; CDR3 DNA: TGTGCCAGCAGCCCCGACAGGGCAGATACGCAGTATTTT; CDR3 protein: CASSPDRADTQYF
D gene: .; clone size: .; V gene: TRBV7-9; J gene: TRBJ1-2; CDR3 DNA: TGTGCCAGCAGCTTAGCGGGTGGGGCTCGATATGGCTACACCTTC; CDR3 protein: CASSLAGGARYGYTF
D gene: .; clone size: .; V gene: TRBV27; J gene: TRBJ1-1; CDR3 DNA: TGTGCCAGCAGTTGGAAGGGGGGGTATGTCACTGAAGCTTTCTTT; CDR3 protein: CASSWKGGYVTEAFF
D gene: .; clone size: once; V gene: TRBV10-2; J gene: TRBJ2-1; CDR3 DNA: TGCGCCACCTCAGAGGGGGGCAATGAGCAGTTCTTC; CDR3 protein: CATSEGGNEQFF
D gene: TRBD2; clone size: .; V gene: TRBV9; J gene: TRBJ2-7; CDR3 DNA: TGTGCCAGCAGCGTGGCTAGCGGATCCTACGAGCAGTACTTC; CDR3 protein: CASSVASGSYEQYF